This T cell receptor beta chain was retrieved from a study of regulatory T cells in long-lasting Graves disease. For the study at large: Antithyroid drugs had been taken by newly diagnosed Graves' patients for under 3 months. Overall study findings and caveats: Newly diagnosed Graves' patients had higher TCR diversity than persistent ones.

Trimming took 7 bases from V and 5 from J; bases not matched to a gene: 9. Per the germline V gene, CDR1 is SQVTM and CDR2 is ANQGSEA. The CDR3 extends over 13 amino acids. For TCR beta, libraries came from iRepertoire HTBI primers and Arm-PCR of CDR3 regions. Original analysis: Overall, samples carried approximately 60 TRBV and 14 TRBJ segments. TCRdb processed the multiplex PCR reads anew with MiXCR; each CDR3 protein has one entry. These V and J calls originate from TCRdb's pipeline instead of the authors' own analysis. The table shows more than 450,000 distinct CDR3 sequences, with about 11% occurring only once. Time point: newly diagnosed GD, antithyroid drugs for less than 3 months. Scientists built the TCR library using RNA that was extracted from PBMCs. This clonotype was seen ten or more times. Its matching antigen is unknown. A further study also used this sample, focusing on T cells in Graves' hyperthyroidism and ophthalmopathy. That report notes: In the first-round RT-PCR of the TCR CDR3, the HTBI primer set was used.

The starting material was peripheral blood mononuclear cells (PBMCs), obtained at new diagnosis, from a patient treated with antithyroid drugs. The sequence was collected from a woman in her twenties or thirties with Graves disease. This chain joins TRBV29-1 and TRBJ1-2, with TRBD1 matching 8 bases. The CDR3 spells CSARAGQDYGYTF. The CDR3 bases are TGCAGCGCCCGAGCGGGACAGGATTATGGCTACACCTTC.